This T cell receptor (beta chain) came from a study of blood T cell repertoires in COVID-19. Study summary: COVID-19 samples, acute and convalescent, were from the United States, Italy and Spain. PBMCs, B-cell-depleted T cells, or T cells provided the cDNA or gDNA that made up the material.

Method: immunoSEQ multiplex PCR; TCRdb's copy keeps in-frame clones and lacks some. The table records approximately 15,000 clones, more than 80% of them present only once. This TCR came from a human donor in a cohort sampled during active COVID-19. What was sequenced was peripheral blood.

CDR3 in amino acids: CATSRAGSGEKLFF. The CDR3 region has the DNA TGTGCCACCAGCAGAGCGGGGAGCGGTGAAAAACTGTTTTTT. The V gene is TRBV15, the J gene TRBJ1-4, with D unresolved. CDR1 is LNHNV and CDR2 is YYDKDF in the germline V gene (reference sequence). V lost 1 base and J lost 7, with 10 bases in between. The CDR3 has 14 residues.